The sequence of this TCR beta chain was determined in a study of T cell responses to AZD1222 COVID-19 vaccine. Assay used: immunoSEQ multiplex PCR; TCRdb lists only in-frame clones, some missing. The data hold 180,000 or so clones, with 92% observed a single time. Study-level findings and limits: Two AZD1222 doses significantly raised spike-specific TCR breadth and depth over controls. Spike was spanned by vaccine-associated CD4 TCRs, with dominance at 160-218 and 743-854. Baseline antibody screening turned up just 6 or 7 seropositive AZD1222 recipients. Possibly, clonal diversity was underestimated; donors were largely white British and included more females.

Germline V gene sequence: CDR1 SQVTM, CDR2 ANQGSEA. The V gene lost 5 bases and the J gene lost 0 bases, with 10 bases spanning the gap. The CDR3 sequence is 13 residues long. Note on this clone: Its antigen is as yet unknown.

This rearrangement joins TRBV29-1 to TRBJ1-2; no reliable D call. The TCR originated in an adult who received the AZD1222 COVID-19 vaccine. The starting material was peripheral blood, obtained 28 days after the second AZD1222 dose. In DNA, the CDR3 is TGCAGCGTTAAGGAGGACTCTAACTATGGCTACACCTTC. Protein: CSVKEDSNYGYTF.